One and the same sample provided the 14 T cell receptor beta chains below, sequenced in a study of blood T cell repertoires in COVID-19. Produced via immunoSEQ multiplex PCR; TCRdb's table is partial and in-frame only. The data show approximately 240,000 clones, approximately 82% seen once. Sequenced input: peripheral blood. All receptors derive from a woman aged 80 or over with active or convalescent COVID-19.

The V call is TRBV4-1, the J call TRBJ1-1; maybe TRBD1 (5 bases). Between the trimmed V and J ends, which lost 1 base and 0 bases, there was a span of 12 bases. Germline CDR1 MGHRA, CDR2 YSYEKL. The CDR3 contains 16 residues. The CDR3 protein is CASSQGPGSMNTEAFF. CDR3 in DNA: TGCGCCAGCAGCCAAGGCCCAGGGTCAATGAACACTGAAGCTTTCTTT.

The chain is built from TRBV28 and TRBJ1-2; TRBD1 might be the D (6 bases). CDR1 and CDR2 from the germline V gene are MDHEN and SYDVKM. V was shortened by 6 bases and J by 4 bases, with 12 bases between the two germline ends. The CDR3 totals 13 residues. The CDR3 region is CASRQTGIYGYTF. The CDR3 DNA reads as TGTGCCAGCAGACAAACAGGGATCTATGGCTACACCTTC.

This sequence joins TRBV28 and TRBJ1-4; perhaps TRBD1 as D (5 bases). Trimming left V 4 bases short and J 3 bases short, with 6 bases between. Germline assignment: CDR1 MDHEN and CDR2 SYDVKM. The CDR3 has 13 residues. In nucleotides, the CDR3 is TGTGCCAGCAGTTCAGGGTCTAATGAAAAACTGTTTTTT. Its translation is CASSSGSNEKLFF.

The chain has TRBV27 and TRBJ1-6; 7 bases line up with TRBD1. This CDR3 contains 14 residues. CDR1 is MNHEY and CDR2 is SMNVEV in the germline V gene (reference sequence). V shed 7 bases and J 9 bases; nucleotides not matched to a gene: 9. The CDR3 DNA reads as TGTGCCAGCACCATTTACAGGGGCGGTTCACCCCTCCACTTT. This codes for CASTIYRGGSPLHF.

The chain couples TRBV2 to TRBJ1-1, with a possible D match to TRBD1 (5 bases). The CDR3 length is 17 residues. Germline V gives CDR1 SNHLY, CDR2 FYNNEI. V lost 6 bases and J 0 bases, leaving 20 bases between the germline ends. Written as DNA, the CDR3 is TGTGCCAGCAGAGGGCAGGGCGGTATTAATATGAACACTGAAGCTTTCTTT. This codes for CASRGQGGINMNTEAFF.

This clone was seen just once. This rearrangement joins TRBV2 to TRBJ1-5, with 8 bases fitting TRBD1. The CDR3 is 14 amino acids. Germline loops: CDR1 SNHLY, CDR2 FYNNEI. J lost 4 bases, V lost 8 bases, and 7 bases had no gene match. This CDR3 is CASGRGTGNQPQHF. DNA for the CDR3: TGTGCCAGCGGTAGGGGGACAGGTAATCAGCCCCAGCATTTT. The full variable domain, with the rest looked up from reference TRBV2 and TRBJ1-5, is EPEVTQTPSHQVTQMGQEVILRCVPISNHLYFYWYRQILGQKVEFLVSFYNNEISEKSEIFDDQFSVERPDGSNFTLKIRSTKLEDSAMYFCASGRGTGNQPQHFGDGTRLSIL.

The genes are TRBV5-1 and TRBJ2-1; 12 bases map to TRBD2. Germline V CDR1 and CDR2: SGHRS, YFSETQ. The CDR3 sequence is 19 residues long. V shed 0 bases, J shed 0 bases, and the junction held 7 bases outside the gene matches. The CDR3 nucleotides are TGCGCCAGCAGCTTGGGCGGGGGACTAGCGGGTTCCTCCTACAATGAGCAGTTCTTC. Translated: CASSLGGGLAGSSYNEQFF.

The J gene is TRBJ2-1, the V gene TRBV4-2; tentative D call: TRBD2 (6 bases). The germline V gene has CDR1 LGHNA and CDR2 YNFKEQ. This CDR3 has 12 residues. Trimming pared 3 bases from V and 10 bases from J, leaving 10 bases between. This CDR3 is CASSQQEGEQFF. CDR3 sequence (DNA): TGTGCCAGCAGCCAGCAGGAGGGGGAGCAGTTCTTC.

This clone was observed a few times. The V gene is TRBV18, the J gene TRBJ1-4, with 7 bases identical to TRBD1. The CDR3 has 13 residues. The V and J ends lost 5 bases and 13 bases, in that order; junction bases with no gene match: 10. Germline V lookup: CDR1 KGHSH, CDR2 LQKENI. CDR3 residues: CASSRDSSTGLFF. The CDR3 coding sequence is TGTGCCAGCTCAAGGGACAGCTCCACGGGACTGTTTTTT.

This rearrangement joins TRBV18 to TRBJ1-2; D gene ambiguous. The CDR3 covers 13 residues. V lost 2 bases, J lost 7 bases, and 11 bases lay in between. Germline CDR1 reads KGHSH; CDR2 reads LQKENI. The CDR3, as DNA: TGTGCCAGCTCACCATCCGGGTCGGGTGGCTACACCTTC. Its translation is CASSPSGSGGYTF.

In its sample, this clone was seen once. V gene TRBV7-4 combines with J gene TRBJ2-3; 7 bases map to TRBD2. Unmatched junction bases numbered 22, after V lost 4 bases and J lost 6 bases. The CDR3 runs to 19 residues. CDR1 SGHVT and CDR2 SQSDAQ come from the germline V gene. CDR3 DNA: TGTGCCAGCAGCTCCTCAAAACTAGCGCGGGTCTTAACAGCGGATACGCAGTATTTT. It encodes CASSSSKLARVLTADTQYF.

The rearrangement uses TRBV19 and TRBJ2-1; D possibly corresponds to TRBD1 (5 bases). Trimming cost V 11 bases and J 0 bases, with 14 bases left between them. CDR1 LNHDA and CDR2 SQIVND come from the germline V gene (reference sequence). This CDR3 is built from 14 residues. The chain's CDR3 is CAAPDTSSYNEQFF. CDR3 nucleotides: TGTGCCGCCCCGGACACGAGCTCCTACAATGAGCAGTTCTTC.

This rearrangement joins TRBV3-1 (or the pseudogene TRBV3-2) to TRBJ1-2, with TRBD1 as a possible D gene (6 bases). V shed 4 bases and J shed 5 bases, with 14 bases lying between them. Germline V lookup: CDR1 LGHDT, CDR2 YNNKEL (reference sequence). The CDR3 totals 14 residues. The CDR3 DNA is TGTGCCAGCAGCCGGCAGGGAGGGACATATGGCTACACCTTC. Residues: CASSRQGGTYGYTF.

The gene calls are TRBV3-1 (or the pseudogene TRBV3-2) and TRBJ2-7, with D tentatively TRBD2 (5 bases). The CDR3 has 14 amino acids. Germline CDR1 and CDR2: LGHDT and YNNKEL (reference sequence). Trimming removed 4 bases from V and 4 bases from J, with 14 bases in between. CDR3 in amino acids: CASSRRAGGYEQYF. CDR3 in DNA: TGTGCCAGCAGCCGGCGGGCGGGCGGATACGAGCAGTACTTC.